The 18 T cell receptor beta chains given below trace back to one sample, sequenced in a study of T cell responses to AZD1222 COVID-19 vaccine. The method was immunoSEQ multiplex PCR; TCRdb's version includes in-frame clones alone and lacks a portion of them. The sample holds tens of thousands of clones, about 90% seen once. The starting material was peripheral blood, obtained 28 days after the second dose of the MenACWY control vaccine. These receptors came from an adult who received the MenACWY meningococcal vaccine as a control.

This sequence joins TRBV18 and TRBJ1-5; a possible D gene is TRBD1 (5 bases). This CDR3 comprises 15 residues. Germline V gene data show CDR1 as KGHSH and CDR2 as LQKENI. The V end lost 6 bases, the J end lost 4 bases, and 16 bases lay between the germline ends. The CDR3 spells CASSMGGGHNQPQHF. The CDR3 region has the DNA TGTGCCAGCTCTATGGGCGGCGGACATAATCAGCCCCAGCATTTT. Using reference TRBV18 and TRBJ1-5 for the parts outside the CDR3, the full variable domain is NAGVMQNPRHLVRRRGQEARLRCSPMKGHSHVYWYRQLPEEGLKFMVYLQKENIIDESGMPKERFSAEFPKEGPSILRIQQVVRGDSAAYFCASSMGGGHNQPQHFGDGTRLSIL.

The chain recombines TRBV5-1 with TRBJ2-7; TRBD1 aligns across 7 bases. Trimming removed 3 bases from V and 0 bases from J; junction bases left unmatched: 0. Germline CDR1 reads SGHRS; CDR2 reads YFSETQ. The CDR3 totals 13 residues. Written as DNA, the CDR3 is TGCGCCAGCAGCTACAGGGGCTCCTACGAGCAGTACTTC. This sequence encodes CASSYRGSYEQYF. The whole variable domain, filled in from reference TRBV5-1 and TRBJ2-7, reads KAGVTQTPRYLIKTRGQQVTLSCSPISGHRSVSWYQQTPGQGLQFLFEYFSETQRNKGNFPGRFSGRQFSNSRSEMNVSTLELGDSALYLCASSYRGSYEQYFGPGTRLTVT.

The chain has TRBV30 and TRBJ2-7; possible D gene TRBD2, 5 bases. Trimming left V 0 bases short and J 8 bases short, with 14 bases between. CDR3 length: 13 residues. CDR1 GTSNPN and CDR2 SVGIG come from the germline V gene (reference sequence). The CDR3 reads CAWSVESGSQQYF. The DNA for the CDR3 is TGTGCCTGGAGTGTAGAGTCGGGATCTCAGCAGTACTTC.

This clone has a handful of counts. The gene calls are TRBV10-3 and TRBJ1-2; 8 bases fit TRBD1. The germline V gene has CDR1 ENHRY and CDR2 SYGVKD. The CDR3 covers 14 residues. Trimming cost V 5 bases and J 6 bases; bases outside gene matches: 8. CDR3: CAISSGHRGDGYTF. In nucleotides, the CDR3 is TGTGCCATCAGTTCCGGACACAGGGGGGATGGCTACACCTTC.

The chain joins TRBV19 to TRBJ1-1; tentatively, D is TRBD1 (5 bases). Germline values: CDR1 LNHDA, CDR2 SQIVND (reference sequence). The CDR3 has 13 residues. V was shortened by 6 bases and J by 4 bases, with 12 bases between the two germline ends. The CDR3 here is CASRTGQSTEAFF. In DNA form, the CDR3 reads TGTGCCAGTAGGACGGGGCAGAGCACTGAAGCTTTCTTT.

This clone was recorded only once. This chain joins TRBV19 and TRBJ2-7, with a weak D call TRBD1 (6 bases). V gave up 10 bases and J gave up 5 bases, with 18 bases separating them. The V gene's germline CDR1 is LNHDA and CDR2 SQIVND (reference sequence). The CDR3 spans 13 residues. The CDR3 loop reads CATRKQGPDEQYF. CDR3 coding DNA: TGTGCCACCCGCAAACAGGGCCCCGACGAGCAGTACTTC.

The V gene is TRBV6-5, the J gene TRBJ2-7; TRBD2 matches at 7 bases. The CDR3 extends over 15 amino acids. Germline V lookup: CDR1 MNHEY, CDR2 SVGAGI. Losses at the gene ends were 10 bases for V and 0 bases for J; bases not matched to a gene: 12. CDR3 DNA: TGTGCCACCGGAGAGGAGCGGGGCAGCTCCTACGAGCAGTACTTC. As protein: CATGEERGSSYEQYF.

This clone was counted once. The V call is TRBV21-1, the J call TRBJ1-6. TRBV21-1 is reported as a pseudogene. This CDR3 contains 17 residues. CDR3 in amino acids: CASSTTPEAARNSPLHF. The CDR3 nucleotides are TGTGCCAGCAGCACTACCCCGGAGGCGGCGCGAAATTCACCCCTCCACTTT.

This chain connects TRBV7-2 to TRBJ2-3, with 7 positions matching TRBD2. Per germline, CDR1 SGHTA and CDR2 FQGNSA. The CDR3 totals 14 residues. The junction had 8 bases not matched to a gene; V was cut back by 11 bases and J by 0 bases. CDR3 amino acids: CASYSGISTDTQYF. The CDR3, as DNA: TGTGCCTCGTACAGCGGGATTAGCACAGATACGCAGTATTTT.

The chain combines TRBV6-5 with TRBJ2-7; TRBD1 agrees at 7 bases. The CDR3 covers 13 residues. V lost 5 bases and J lost 4; bases outside the gene matches: 5. Germline V CDR1 and CDR2: MNHEY, SVGAGI. The CDR3 DNA follows: TGTGCCAGCAGTCGAGGGGGCTTATACGAGCAGTACTTC. Amino acids: CASSRGGLYEQYF.

This chain links TRBV20-1 with TRBJ1-4; perhaps TRBD1 as D (5 bases). The germline gives CDR1 DFQATT, CDR2 SNEGSKA (reference sequence). Trimming took 6 bases from V and 7 from J, leaving 9 bases between them. CDR3 length: 11 residues. This CDR3 is CSAPRGEKLFF. The CDR3 DNA follows: TGCAGTGCCCCGAGGGGTGAAAAACTGTTTTTT.

The V call is TRBV27, the J call TRBJ1-1; no reliable D call. Trimming took 0 bases from V and 6 from J, leaving 8 bases between them. This CDR3 contains 13 residues. CDR1 MNHEY and CDR2 SMNVEV come from the germline V gene (reference sequence). The CDR3 here is CASSLSSGSEAFF. The CDR3 DNA follows: TGTGCCAGCAGTTTATCATCCGGGTCTGAAGCTTTCTTT.

The V call is TRBV11-2, the J call TRBJ1-2; D ambiguous. V lost 3 bases to trimming and J lost 12 bases, with 17 bases between them. The CDR3 totals 13 residues. Germline V gives CDR1 SGHAT, CDR2 FQNNGV. In nucleotides, the CDR3 is TGTGCCAGCAGCTTTCAACGTCTCAGAGGCCACACCTTC. Its translation: CASSFQRLRGHTF.

The chain carries TRBV15 and TRBJ2-3; TRBD2 agrees at 13 bases. The CDR3 is 18 residues long. Germline CDR1 is LNHNV and CDR2 is YYDKDF (reference sequence). The junction had 5 bases not matched to a gene; V was cut back by 0 bases and J by 2 bases. The CDR3 reads CATSRDYTSGRVTDTQYF. The CDR3 bases are TGTGCCACCAGCAGAGATTACACTAGCGGGAGGGTCACAGATACGCAGTATTTT.

The V gene is TRBV6-6, the J gene TRBJ1-1, with a possible D match to TRBD1 (5 bases). The CDR3 loop spans 14 amino acids. Germline CDR1 reads MNHNY; CDR2 reads SVGAGI (reference sequence). V was trimmed by 6 bases and J by 0 bases, leaving 11 bases between them. The CDR3 region is CASRRTTLNTEAFF. CDR3 DNA: TGTGCCAGCAGACGGACAACCCTGAACACTGAAGCTTTCTTT.

The rearrangement uses TRBV15 and TRBJ2-1; D ambiguous. The germline gives CDR1 LNHNV, CDR2 YYDKDF (reference sequence). The CDR3 sequence is 11 residues long. Trimming shortened V by 0 bases and J by 9 bases, and 3 bases separated the two germline ends. The DNA for the CDR3 is TGTGCCACCAGCAGAGATCGTGAGCAGTTCTTC. This codes for CATSRDREQFF.

The chain combines TRBV28 with TRBJ1-1, with unresolved D. The CDR3 has 12 amino acids. Trimming removed 3 bases from V and 6 bases from J, with 8 bases in between. Germline-derived CDR1 and CDR2 are MDHEN and SYDVKM. The CDR3 DNA reads TGTGCCAGCAGTTTGGACGTCTCTGAAGCTTTCTTT. Translation: CASSLDVSEAFF. Full variable domain (rest looked up from reference TRBV28 and TRBJ1-1): DVKVTQSSRYLVKRTGEKVFLECVQDMDHENMFWYRQDPGLGLRLIYFSYDVKMKEKGDIPEGYSVSREKKERFSLILESASTNQTSMYLCASSLDVSEAFFGQGTRLTVV.

This sequence joins TRBV6-6 and TRBJ2-3; D possibly corresponds to TRBD2 (6 bases). The germline V gene encodes CDR1 MNHNY and CDR2 SVGAGI (reference sequence). This CDR3 is 15 amino acids long. V was clipped by 4 bases and J by 5 bases, with 16 bases between them. This CDR3 is CASSSETSRVDTQYF. CDR3 sequence (DNA): TGTGCCAGCAGTTCCGAGACTAGTCGTGTAGATACGCAGTATTTT.